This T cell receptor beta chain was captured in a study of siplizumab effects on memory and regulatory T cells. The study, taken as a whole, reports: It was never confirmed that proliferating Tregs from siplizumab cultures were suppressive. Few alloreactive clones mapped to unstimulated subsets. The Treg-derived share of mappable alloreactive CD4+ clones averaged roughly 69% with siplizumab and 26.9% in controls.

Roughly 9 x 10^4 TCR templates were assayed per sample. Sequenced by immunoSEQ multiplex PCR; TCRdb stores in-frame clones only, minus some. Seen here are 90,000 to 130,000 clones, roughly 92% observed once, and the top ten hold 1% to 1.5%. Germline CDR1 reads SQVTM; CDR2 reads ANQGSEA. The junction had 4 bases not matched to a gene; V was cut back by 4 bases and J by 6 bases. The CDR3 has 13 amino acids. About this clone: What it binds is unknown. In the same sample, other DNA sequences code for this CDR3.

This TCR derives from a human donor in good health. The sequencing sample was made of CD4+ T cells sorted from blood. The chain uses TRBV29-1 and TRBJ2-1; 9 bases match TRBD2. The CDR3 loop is CSVGRGGPNEQFF. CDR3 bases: TGCAGCGTTGGGCGGGGGGGCCCCAATGAGCAGTTCTTC.